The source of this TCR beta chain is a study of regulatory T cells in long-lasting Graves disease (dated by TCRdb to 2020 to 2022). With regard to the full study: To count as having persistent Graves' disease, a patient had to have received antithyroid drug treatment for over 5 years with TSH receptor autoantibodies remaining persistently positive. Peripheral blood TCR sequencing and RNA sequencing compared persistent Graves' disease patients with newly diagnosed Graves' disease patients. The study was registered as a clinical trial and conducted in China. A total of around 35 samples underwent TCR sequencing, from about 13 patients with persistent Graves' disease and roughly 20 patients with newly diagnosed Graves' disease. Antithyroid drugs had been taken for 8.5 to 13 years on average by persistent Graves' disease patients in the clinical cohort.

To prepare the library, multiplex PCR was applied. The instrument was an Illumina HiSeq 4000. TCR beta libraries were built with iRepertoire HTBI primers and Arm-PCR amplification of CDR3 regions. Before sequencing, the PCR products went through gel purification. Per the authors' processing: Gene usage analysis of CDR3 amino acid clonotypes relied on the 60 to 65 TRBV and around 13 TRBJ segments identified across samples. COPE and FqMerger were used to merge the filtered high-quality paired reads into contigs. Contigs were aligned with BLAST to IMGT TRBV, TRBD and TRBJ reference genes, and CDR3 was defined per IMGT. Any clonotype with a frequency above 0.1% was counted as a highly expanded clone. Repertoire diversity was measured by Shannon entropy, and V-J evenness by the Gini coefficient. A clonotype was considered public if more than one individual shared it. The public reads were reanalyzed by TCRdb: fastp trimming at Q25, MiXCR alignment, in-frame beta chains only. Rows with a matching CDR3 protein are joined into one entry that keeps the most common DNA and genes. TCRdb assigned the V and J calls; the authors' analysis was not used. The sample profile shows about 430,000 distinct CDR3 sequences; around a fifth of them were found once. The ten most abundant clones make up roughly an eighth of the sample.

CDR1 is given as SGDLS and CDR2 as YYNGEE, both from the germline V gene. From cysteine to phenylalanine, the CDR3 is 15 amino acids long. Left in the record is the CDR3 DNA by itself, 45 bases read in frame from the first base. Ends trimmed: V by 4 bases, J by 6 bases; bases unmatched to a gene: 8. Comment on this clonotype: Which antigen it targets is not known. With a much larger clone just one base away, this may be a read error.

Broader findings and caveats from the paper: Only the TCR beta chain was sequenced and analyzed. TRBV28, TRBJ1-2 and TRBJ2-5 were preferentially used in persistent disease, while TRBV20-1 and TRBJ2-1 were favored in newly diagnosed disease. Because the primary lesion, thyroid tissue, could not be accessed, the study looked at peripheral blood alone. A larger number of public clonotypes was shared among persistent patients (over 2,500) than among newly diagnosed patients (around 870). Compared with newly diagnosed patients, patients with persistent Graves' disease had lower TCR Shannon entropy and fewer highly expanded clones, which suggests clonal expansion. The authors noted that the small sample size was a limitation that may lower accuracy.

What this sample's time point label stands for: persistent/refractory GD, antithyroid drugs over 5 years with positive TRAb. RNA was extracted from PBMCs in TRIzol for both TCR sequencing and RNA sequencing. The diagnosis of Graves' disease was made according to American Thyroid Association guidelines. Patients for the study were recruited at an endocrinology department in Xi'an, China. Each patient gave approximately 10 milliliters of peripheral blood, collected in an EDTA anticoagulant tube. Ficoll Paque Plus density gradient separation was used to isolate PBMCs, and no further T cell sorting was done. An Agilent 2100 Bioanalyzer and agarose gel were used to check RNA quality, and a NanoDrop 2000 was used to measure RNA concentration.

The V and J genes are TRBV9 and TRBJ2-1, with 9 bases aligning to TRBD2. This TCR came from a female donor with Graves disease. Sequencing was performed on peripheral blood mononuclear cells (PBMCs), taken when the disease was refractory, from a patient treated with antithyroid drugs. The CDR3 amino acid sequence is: CASSLRAGGGNEQFF. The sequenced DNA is TGTGCCAGCAGCCTTAGGGCGGGAGGGGGCAATGAGCAGTTCTTC.